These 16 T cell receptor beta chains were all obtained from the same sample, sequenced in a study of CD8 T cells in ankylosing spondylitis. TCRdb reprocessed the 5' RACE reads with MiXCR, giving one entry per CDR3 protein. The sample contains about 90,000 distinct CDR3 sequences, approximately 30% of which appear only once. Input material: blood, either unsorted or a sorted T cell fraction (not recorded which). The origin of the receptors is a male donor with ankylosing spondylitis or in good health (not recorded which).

The chain's CDR3 is CASSLAVAEGNTIYF. DNA of the CDR3: TGTGCCAGCAGCTTAGCGGTGGCAGAAGGAAACACCATATATTTT. The V call is TRBV7-2, the J call TRBJ1-3; the D is unclear. Trimming cost V 0 bases and J 4 bases, with 10 bases left between them. From germline, CDR1 is SGHTA and CDR2 FQGNSA. This CDR3 spans 15 amino acids. The entire variable domain, with the rest obtained from reference TRBV7-2 and TRBJ1-3, is as follows: GAGVSQSPSNKVTEKGKDVELRCDPISGHTALYWYRQSLGQGLEFLIYFQGNSAPDKSGLPSDRFSAERTGGSVSTLTIQRTQQEDSAVYLCASSLAVAEGNTIYFGEGSWLTVV.

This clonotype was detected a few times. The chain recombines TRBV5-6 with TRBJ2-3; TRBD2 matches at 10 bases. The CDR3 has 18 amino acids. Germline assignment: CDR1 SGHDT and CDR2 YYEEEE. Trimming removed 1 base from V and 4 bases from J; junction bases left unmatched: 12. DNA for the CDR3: TGTGCCAGCAGCTTGATGCTAGCGGGAGTTGGGGTCGCAGATACGCAGTATTTT. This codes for CASSLMLAGVGVADTQYF. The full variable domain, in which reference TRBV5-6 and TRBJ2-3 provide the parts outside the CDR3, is DAGVTQSPTHLIKTRGQQVTLRCSPKSGHDTVSWYQQALGQGPQFIFQYYEEEERQRGNFPDRFSGHQFPNYSSELNVNALLLGDSALYLCASSLMLAGVGVADTQYFGPGTRLTVL.

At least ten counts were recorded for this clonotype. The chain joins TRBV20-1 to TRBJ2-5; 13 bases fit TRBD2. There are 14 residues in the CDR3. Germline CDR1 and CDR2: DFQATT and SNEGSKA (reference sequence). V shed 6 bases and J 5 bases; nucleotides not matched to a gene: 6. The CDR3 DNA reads TGCAGTGCCAAAGGGACTAGCGGGATGGAGACCCAGTACTTC. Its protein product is CSAKGTSGMETQYF.

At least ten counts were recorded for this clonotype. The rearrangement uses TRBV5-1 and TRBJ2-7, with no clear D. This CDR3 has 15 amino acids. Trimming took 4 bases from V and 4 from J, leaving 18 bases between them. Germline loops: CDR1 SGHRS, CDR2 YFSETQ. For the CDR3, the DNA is TGCGCCAGCAGCGTGGGCCCGCTGCGGCGATACGAGCAGTACTTC. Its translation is CASSVGPLRRYEQYF.

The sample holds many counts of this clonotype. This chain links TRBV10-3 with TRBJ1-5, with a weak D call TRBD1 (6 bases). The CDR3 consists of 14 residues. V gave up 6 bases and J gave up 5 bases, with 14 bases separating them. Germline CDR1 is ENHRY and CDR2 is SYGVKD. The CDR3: CAISSRDKDQPQHF. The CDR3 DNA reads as TGTGCCATCAGCAGCCGGGACAAGGATCAGCCCCAGCATTTT.

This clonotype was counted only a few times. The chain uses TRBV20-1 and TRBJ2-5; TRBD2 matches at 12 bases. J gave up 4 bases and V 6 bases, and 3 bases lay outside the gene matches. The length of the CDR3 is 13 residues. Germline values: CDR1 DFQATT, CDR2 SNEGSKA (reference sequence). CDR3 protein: CSAPGLAGETQYF. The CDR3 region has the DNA TGCAGTGCCCCGGGACTAGCGGGAGAGACCCAGTACTTC.

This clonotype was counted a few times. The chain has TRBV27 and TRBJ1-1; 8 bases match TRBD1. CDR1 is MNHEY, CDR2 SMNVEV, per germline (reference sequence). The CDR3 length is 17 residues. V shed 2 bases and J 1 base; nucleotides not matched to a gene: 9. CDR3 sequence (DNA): TGTGCCAGCAGTTTAGTGGGACAGGAGCCGTCGAACACTGAAGCTTTCTTT. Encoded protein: CASSLVGQEPSNTEAFF.

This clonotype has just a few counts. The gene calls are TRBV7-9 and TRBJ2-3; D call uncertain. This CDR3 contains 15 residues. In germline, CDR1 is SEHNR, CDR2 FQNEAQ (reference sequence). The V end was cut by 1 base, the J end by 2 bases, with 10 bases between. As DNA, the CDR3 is TGTGCCAGCAGCTTAGGATCAATCCTCACAGATACGCAGTATTTT. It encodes CASSLGSILTDTQYF.

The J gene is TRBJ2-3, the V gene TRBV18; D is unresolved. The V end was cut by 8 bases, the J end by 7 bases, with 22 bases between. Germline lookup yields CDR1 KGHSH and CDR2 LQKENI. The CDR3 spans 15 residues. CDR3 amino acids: CASASLGRLGNTQYF. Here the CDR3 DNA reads TGTGCCAGCGCGTCCCTTGGGCGACTGGGAAATACGCAGTATTTT.

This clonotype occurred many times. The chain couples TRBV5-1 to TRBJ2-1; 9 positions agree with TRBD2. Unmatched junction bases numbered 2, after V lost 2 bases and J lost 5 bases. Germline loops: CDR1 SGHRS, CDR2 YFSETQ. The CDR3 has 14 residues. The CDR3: CASSLVAGDNEQFF. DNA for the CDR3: TGCGCCAGCAGCTTAGTAGCGGGAGACAATGAGCAGTTCTTC.

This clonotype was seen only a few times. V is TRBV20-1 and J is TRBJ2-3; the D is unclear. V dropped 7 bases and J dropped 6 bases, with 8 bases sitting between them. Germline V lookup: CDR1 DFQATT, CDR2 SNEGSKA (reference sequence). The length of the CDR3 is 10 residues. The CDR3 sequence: CSVPWDTQYF. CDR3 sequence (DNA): TGCAGTGTTCCTTGGGATACGCAGTATTTT.

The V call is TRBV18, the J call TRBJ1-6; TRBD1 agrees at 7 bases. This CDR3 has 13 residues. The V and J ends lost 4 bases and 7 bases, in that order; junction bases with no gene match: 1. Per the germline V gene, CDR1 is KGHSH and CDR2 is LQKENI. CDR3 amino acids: CASSQGQNSPLHF. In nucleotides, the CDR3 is TGTGCCAGCTCACAGGGACAGAATTCACCCCTCCACTTT. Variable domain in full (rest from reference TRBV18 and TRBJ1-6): NAGVMQNPRHLVRRRGQEARLRCSPMKGHSHVYWYRQLPEEGLKFMVYLQKENIIDESGMPKERFSAEFPKEGPSILRIQQVVRGDSAAYFCASSQGQNSPLHFGNGTRLTVT.

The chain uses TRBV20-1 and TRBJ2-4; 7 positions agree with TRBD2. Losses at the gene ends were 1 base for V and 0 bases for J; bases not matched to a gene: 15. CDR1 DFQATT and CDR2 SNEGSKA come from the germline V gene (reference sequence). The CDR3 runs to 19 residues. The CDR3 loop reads CSARGLAGALNLAKNIQYF. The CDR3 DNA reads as TGCAGTGCTAGAGGACTAGCCGGGGCCCTTAACTTAGCCAAAAACATTCAGTACTTC.

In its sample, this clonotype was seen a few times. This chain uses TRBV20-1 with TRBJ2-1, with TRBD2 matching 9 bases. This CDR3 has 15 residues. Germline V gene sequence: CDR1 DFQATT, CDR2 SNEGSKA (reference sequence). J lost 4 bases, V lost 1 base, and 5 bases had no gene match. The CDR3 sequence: CSARASAGGYNEQFF. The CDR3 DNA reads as TGCAGTGCTAGAGCCTCAGCGGGGGGTTACAATGAGCAGTTCTTC.

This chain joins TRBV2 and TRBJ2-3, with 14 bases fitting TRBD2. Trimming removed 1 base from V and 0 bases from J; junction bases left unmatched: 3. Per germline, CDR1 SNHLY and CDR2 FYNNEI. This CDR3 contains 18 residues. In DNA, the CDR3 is TGTGCCAGCAGTGAAGGACTAGCGGGGGGGTTTAGCACAGATACGCAGTATTTT. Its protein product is CASSEGLAGGFSTDTQYF.

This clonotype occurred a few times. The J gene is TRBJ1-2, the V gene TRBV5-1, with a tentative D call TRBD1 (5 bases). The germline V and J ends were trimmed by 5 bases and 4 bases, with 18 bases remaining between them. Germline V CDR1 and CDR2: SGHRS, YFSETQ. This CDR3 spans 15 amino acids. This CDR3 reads CASRQAHGSIYGYTF. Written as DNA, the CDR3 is TGCGCCAGCAGACAGGCTCACGGGTCCATCTATGGCTACACCTTC.